The text below deals with one T cell receptor beta chain. Its target is unknown. This specimen belongs to a study of T cell clonotyping in hematopoietic cell transplantation. Study-wide results and limits: At the given depth, recipient repertoires were over 97% de novo clonotypes.

TCRdb's copy holds only in-frame clones and misses some; the assay was immunoSEQ multiplex PCR. The sample shows fewer than 25,000 clones, approximately 79% of them seen only once. Germline loops: CDR1 SNHLY, CDR2 FYNNEI. The CDR3 runs 10 residues. V was clipped by 6 bases and J by 4 bases, with 4 bases between them. Source material: peripheral blood mononuclear cells. This chain connects TRBV2 to TRBJ2-7; no clear D gene. The receptor was isolated from a man aged 55 to 69 in good health. Some clones in this sample may be carry-over from other donors' samples. In nucleotides, the CDR3 is TGTGCCAGCAGCAGATACGAGCAGTACTTC. Protein product: CASSRYEQYF.